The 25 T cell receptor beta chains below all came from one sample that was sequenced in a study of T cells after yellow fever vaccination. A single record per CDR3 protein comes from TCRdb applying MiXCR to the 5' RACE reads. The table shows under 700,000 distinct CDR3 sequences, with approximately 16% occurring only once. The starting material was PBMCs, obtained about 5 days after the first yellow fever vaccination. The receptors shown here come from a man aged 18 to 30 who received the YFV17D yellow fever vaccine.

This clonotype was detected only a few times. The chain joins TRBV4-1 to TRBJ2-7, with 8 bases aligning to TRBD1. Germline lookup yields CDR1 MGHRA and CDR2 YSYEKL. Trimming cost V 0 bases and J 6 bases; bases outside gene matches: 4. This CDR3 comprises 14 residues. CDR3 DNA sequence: TGCGCCAGCAGCCAAGAACACAGGGGGTCCGAGCAGTACGTC. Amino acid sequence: CASSQEHRGSEQYV.

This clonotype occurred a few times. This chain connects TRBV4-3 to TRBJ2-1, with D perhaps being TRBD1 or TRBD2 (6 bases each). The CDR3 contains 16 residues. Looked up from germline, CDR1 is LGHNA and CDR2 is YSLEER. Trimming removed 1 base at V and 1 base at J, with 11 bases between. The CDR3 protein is CASSQVRGLSYNEQFF. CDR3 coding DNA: TGCGCCAGCAGCCAAGTTCGGGGGCTGTCCTACAATGAGCAGTTCTTC.

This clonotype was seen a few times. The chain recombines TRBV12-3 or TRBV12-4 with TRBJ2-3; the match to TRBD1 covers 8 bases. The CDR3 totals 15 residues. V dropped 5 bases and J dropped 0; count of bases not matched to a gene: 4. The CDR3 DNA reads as TGTGCCAGCAGTCTGGACAGGGTTAGCACAGATACGCAGTATTTT. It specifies CASSLDRVSTDTQYF.

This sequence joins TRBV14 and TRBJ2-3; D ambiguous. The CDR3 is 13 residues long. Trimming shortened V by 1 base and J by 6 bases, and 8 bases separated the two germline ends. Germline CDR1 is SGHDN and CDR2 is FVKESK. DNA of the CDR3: TGTGCCAGCAGCCAAGGGTTCCGTGATACGCAGTATTTT. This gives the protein CASSQGFRDTQYF.

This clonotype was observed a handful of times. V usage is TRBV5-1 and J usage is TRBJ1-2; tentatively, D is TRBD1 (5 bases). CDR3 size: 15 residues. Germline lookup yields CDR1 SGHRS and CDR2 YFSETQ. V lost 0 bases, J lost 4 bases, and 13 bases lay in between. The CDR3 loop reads CASSLGRGLSYGYTF. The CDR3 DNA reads TGCGCCAGCAGCTTGGGCCGGGGCCTCAGCTATGGCTACACCTTC.

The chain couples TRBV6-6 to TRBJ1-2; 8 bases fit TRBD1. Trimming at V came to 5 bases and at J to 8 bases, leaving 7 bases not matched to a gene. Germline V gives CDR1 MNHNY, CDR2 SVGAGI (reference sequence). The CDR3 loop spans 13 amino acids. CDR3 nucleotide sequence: TGTGCCAGCAGTCCGAATCGACAGGGGGGCTACACCTTC. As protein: CASSPNRQGGYTF.

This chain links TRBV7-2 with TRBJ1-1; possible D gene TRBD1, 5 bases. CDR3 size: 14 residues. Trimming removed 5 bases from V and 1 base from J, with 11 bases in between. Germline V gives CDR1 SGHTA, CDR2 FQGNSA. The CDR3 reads CASSAQVGNTEAFF. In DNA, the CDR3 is TGTGCCAGCAGCGCACAGGTTGGGAACACTGAAGCTTTCTTT. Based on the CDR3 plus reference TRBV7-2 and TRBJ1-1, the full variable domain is GAGVSQSPSNKVTEKGKDVELRCDPISGHTALYWYRQSLGQGLEFLIYFQGNSAPDKSGLPSDRFSAERTGGSVSTLTIQRTQQEDSAVYLCASSAQVGNTEAFFGQGTRLTVV.

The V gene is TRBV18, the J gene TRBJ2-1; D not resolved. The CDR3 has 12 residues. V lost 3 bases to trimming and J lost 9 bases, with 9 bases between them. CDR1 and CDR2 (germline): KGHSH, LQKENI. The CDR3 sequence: CASSPSSREQFF. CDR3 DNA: TGTGCCAGCTCACCCTCGTCCCGTGAGCAGTTCTTC. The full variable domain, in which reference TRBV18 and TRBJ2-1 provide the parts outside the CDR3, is NAGVMQNPRHLVRRRGQEARLRCSPMKGHSHVYWYRQLPEEGLKFMVYLQKENIIDESGMPKERFSAEFPKEGPSILRIQQVVRGDSAAYFCASSPSSREQFFGPGTRLTVL.

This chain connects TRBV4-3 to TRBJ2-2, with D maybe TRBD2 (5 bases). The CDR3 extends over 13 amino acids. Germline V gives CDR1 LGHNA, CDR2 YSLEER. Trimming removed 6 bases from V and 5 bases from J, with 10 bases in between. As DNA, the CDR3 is TGCGCCAGCAGATCGGGGTGGACCGGGGAGCTGTTTTTT. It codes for CASRSGWTGELFF.

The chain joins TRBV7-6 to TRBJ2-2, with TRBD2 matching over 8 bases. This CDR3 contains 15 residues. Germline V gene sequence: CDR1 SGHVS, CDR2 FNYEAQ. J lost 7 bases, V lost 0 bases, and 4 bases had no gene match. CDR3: CASSLASGVDGELFF. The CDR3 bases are TGTGCCAGCAGCTTAGCTAGCGGGGTTGACGGGGAGCTGTTTTTT.

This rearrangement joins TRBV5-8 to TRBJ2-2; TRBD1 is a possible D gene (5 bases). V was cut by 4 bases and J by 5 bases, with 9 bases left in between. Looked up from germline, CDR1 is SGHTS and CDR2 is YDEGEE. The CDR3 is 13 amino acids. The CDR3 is CASSKDKTGELFF. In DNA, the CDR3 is TGTGCCAGCAGCAAGGACAAAACCGGGGAGCTGTTTTTT.

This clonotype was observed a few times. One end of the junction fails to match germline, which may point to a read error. CDR3 nucleotide sequence: TGTGCCAGCAGCTTAGCGGGGGTCCCCTACGAGCAGTACTTC. This translates into CASSLAGVPYEQYF. The chain couples TRBV12-3 or TRBV12-4 to TRBJ2-7; 9 nucleotides align to TRBD2. The length of the CDR3 is 14 residues.

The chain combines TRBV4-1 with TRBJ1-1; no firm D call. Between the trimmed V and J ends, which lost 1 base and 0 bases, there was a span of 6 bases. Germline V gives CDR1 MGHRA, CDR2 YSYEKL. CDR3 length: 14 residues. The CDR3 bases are TGCGCCAGCAGCCAAGGGGAGATGAACACTGAAGCTTTCTTT. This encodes CASSQGEMNTEAFF.

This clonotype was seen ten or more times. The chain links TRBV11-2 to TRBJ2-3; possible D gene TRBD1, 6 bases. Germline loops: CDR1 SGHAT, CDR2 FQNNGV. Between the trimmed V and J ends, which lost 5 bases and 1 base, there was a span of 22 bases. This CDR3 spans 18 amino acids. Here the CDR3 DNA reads TGTGCCAGCAGCCAACGCCCTCAGGGGATTGGGGGCACAGATACGCAGTATTTT. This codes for CASSQRPQGIGGTDTQYF.

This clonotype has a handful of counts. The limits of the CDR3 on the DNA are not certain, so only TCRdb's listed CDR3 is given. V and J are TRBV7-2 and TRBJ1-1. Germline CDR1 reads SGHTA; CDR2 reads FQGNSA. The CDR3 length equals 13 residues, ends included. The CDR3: CASSFGRGALGFF.

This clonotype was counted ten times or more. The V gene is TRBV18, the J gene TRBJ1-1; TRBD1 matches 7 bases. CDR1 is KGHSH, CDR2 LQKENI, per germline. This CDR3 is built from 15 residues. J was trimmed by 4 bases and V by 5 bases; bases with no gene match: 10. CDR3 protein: CASSSRGGWGTEAFF. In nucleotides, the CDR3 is TGTGCCAGCTCAAGCAGGGGGGGCTGGGGCACTGAAGCTTTCTTT.

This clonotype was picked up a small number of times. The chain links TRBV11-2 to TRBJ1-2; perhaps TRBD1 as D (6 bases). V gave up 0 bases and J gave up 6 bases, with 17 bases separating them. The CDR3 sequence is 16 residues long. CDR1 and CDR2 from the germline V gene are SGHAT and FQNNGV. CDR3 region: CASSLDLPRGKDGYTF. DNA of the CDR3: TGTGCCAGCAGCTTAGATCTTCCCAGGGGCAAGGATGGCTACACCTTC.

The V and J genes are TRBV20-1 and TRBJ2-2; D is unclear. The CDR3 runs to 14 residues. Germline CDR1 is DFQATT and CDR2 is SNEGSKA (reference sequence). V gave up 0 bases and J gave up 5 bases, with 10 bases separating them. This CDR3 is CSARDDGGTGELFF. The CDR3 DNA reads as TGCAGTGCTAGAGATGACGGCGGTACCGGGGAGCTGTTTTTT.

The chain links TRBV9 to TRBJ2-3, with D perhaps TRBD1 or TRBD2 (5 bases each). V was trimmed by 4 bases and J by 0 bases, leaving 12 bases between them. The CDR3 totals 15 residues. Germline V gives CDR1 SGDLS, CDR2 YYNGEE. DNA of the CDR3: TGTGCCAGCAGCTATGCCGGGACCAGCACAGATACGCAGTATTTT. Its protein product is CASSYAGTSTDTQYF.

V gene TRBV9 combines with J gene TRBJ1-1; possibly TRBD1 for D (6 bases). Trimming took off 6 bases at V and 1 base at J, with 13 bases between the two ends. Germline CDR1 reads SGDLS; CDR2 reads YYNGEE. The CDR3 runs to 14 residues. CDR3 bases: TGTGCCAGCACCTTTGGGACAAAGAACACTGAAGCTTTCTTT. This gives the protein CASTFGTKNTEAFF.

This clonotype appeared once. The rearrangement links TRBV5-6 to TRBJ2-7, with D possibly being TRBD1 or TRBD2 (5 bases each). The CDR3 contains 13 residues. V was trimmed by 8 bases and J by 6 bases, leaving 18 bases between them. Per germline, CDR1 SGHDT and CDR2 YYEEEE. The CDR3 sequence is CARGPGLNCEQYV. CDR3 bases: TGTGCCAGGGGCCCGGGGCTTAACTGCGAGCAGTACGTC.

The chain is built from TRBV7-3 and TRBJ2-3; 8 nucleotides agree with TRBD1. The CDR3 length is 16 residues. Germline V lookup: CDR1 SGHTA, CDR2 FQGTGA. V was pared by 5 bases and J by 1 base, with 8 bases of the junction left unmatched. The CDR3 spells CASSTGTGVRTDTQYF. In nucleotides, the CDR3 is TGTGCCAGCAGCACCGGGACAGGCGTGCGCACAGATACGCAGTATTTT.

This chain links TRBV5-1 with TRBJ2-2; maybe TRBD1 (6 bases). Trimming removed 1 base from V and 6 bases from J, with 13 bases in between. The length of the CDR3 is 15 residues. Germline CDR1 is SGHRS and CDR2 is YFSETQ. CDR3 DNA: TGCGCCAGCAGCTTGATGGCAGGGGTTTCCGGGGAGCTGTTTTTT. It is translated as CASSLMAGVSGELFF.

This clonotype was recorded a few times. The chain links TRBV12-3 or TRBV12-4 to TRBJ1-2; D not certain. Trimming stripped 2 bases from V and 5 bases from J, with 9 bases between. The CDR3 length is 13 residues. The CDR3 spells CASSLFEAYGYTF. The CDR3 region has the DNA TGTGCCAGCAGTTTATTCGAGGCTTATGGCTACACCTTC.

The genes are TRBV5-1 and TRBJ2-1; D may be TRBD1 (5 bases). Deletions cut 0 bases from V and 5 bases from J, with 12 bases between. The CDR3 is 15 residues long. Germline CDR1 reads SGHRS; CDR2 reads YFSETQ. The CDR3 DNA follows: TGCGCCAGCAGCTTGGGGGGCCTATCCAACAATGAGCAGTTCTTC. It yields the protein CASSLGGLSNNEQFF.